The 18 T cell receptor beta chains below all came from one sample that was sequenced in a study of T-cell reconstitution after alpha-beta-depleted transplantation in children. As it was prepared, the TCRbeta library received unique molecular identifiers. TCRdb analysed the PCR reads with MiXCR anew, one entry per CDR3 protein. The table has 450,000 to 600,000 distinct CDR3 sequences, approximately 12% seen once. Sequencing used PBMCs, mostly from graft donor cells, obtained 360 days after TCRalphabeta/CD19-depleted stem cell transplant. The receptors derive from a male patient younger than 18 who had a stem cell transplant for acute myeloid leukemia, so the T cells may come from the graft donor.

This clonotype was observed a handful of times. The V gene is TRBV25-1, the J gene TRBJ1-2, with D uncertain. Germline lookup yields CDR1 MGHDK and CDR2 SYGVNS. Trimming removed 1 base at V and 2 bases at J, with 5 bases between. CDR3 length: 13 amino acids. DNA for the CDR3: TGTGCCAGCAGTGAATTAGTCAACTATGGCTACACCTTC. Its translation: CASSELVNYGYTF.

The CDR3 here is CASSWGGVSSYEQYF. DNA of the CDR3: TGTGCCAGCAGCTGGGGCGGGGTCAGCTCCTACGAGCAGTACTTC. This chain connects TRBV12-3 or TRBV12-4 to TRBJ2-7; perhaps TRBD2 as D (6 bases). The V end lost 6 bases, the J end lost 0 bases, and 15 bases lay between the germline ends. This CDR3 contains 15 residues.

This clonotype was seen a handful of times. The chain links TRBV6-1 to TRBJ1-2, with D possibly being TRBD1 (5 bases). Trimming removed 7 bases at V and 2 bases at J, with 17 bases between. This CDR3 has 15 residues. The germline V gene encodes CDR1 MNHNS and CDR2 SASEGT. In nucleotides, the CDR3 is TGTGCCAGCAACATCCGGGACGGCTCAAACTATGGCTACACCTTC. Encoded protein: CASNIRDGSNYGYTF.

The table lists this clonotype with a few counts. The rearrangement joins TRBV6-2 or TRBV6-3 to TRBJ2-7; D is tentatively TRBD1 or TRBD2 (5 bases each). Germline CDR1 reads MNHEY; CDR2 reads SVGEGT. This CDR3 contains 15 residues. V lost 6 bases to trimming and J lost 0 bases, with 15 bases between them. The CDR3 region is CASRVGPTNSYEQYF. DNA for the CDR3: TGTGCCAGCAGGGTGGGACCGACGAACTCCTACGAGCAGTACTTC.

This clonotype appeared many times. V usage is TRBV7-9 and J usage is TRBJ2-2; 10 positions match TRBD2. CDR1 is SEHNR and CDR2 is FQNEAQ in the germline V gene (reference sequence). Unmatched junction bases numbered 9, after V lost 5 bases and J lost 0 bases. The CDR3 contains 18 residues. The CDR3 DNA reads TGTGCCAGCAGCCCCCCCTCCGGACTAGCGGCGAACACCGGGGAGCTGTTTTTT. Encoded protein: CASSPPSGLAANTGELFF.

V is TRBV29-1 and J is TRBJ2-7, with no clear D. Trimming cost V 1 base and J 0 bases, with 4 bases left between them. The germline gives CDR1 SQVTM, CDR2 ANQGSEA. This CDR3 spans 12 amino acids. The CDR3 loop is CSVEGISYEQYF. The CDR3 DNA sequence: TGCAGCGTTGAAGGGATCTCCTACGAGCAGTACTTC.

There are a few counts of this clonotype. V usage is TRBV28 and J usage is TRBJ1-6; perhaps TRBD1 as D (6 bases). Trimming removed 5 bases from V and 12 bases from J, with 20 bases in between. The CDR3 consists of 15 residues. Germline CDR1 reads MDHEN; CDR2 reads SYDVKM. The CDR3 DNA sequence: TGTGCCAGCAGTGCCCACCAACAGGGCCCCGGACCCCTCCACTTT. Encoded protein: CASSAHQQGPGPLHF.

This clonotype has only a few counts. The chain has TRBV20-1 and TRBJ2-5; D remains ambiguous. V was shortened by 1 base and J by 2 bases, with 8 bases between the two germline ends. This CDR3 is built from 13 residues. Germline V gene data show CDR1 as DFQATT and CDR2 as SNEGSKA (reference sequence). CDR3 sequence (DNA): TGCAGTGCTAGAGGGGCAACTCAAGAGACCCAGTACTTC. As protein: CSARGATQETQYF.

The CDR3 DNA reads as TGTGCCAGCAGTATTAAGGACGGGACTTCCTACGAGCAGTACTTC. It yields the protein CASSIKDGTSYEQYF. This rearrangement joins TRBV6-1 to TRBJ2-7; D may be TRBD2 (6 bases). CDR1 and CDR2 from the germline V gene are MNHNS and SASEGT. The V gene lost 5 bases and the J gene lost 1 base, with 15 bases spanning the gap. CDR3 length equals 15 residues.

This clonotype was detected only a few times. This chain joins TRBV24-1 and TRBJ2-1; 8 nucleotides agree with TRBD2. Germline CDR1 and CDR2: KGHDR and SFDVKD. V shed 4 bases and J 0 bases; nucleotides not matched to a gene: 13. CDR3 size: 19 residues. CDR3 amino acids: CATSDPHLAGHSSYNEQFF. DNA for the CDR3: TGTGCCACCAGTGACCCCCATTTAGCGGGGCATAGCTCCTACAATGAGCAGTTCTTC.

This clonotype was detected a few times. The chain joins TRBV28 to TRBJ2-7; 8 positions match TRBD2. Germline assignment: CDR1 MDHEN and CDR2 SYDVKM. This CDR3 comprises 15 residues. The V segment lost 6 bases and the J segment 6 bases; nucleotides outside the gene matches: 13. The CDR3 region has the DNA TGTGCCAGCAGCCCCGGGATAGCGGGACTTCTCGAGCAGTACTTC. Translating gives CASSPGIAGLLEQYF.

This clonotype appeared a few times. The CDR3, as DNA: TGCGCCAGCACCCAAACAGGGGGTATAGATACGCAGTATTTT. The encoded protein is CASTQTGGIDTQYF. The chain recombines TRBV5-1 with TRBJ2-3; 8 bases are a match to TRBD1. This CDR3 spans 14 amino acids. V lost 6 bases to trimming and J lost 5 bases; unmatched junction nucleotides: 8. Germline CDR1 reads SGHRS; CDR2 reads YFSETQ.

This clonotype came up a few times. This chain joins TRBV7-3 and TRBJ2-1; D might be TRBD2 (5 bases). Germline V lookup: CDR1 SGHTA, CDR2 FQGTGA. V gave up 2 bases and J gave up 9 bases, with 11 bases separating them. This CDR3 has 13 residues. CDR3: CASSLGQRAEQFF. CDR3 coding DNA: TGTGCCAGCAGCTTAGGGCAGAGGGCTGAGCAGTTCTTC.

V usage is TRBV3-1 and J usage is TRBJ2-7; weak D call: TRBD1 (5 bases). Deletions cut 1 base from V and 5 bases from J, with 18 bases between. Germline V CDR1 and CDR2: LGHDT, YNNKEL (reference sequence). The CDR3 contains 16 residues. The CDR3 reads CASSQAFSPRAHEQYF. The CDR3 DNA sequence: TGTGCCAGCAGCCAAGCGTTCTCACCCAGGGCCCACGAGCAGTACTTC.

The rearrangement uses TRBV10-3 and TRBJ1-3; 12 positions agree with TRBD1. Germline V gives CDR1 ENHRY, CDR2 SYGVKD. This CDR3 has 15 residues. The junction had 11 bases not matched to a gene; V was cut back by 8 bases and J by 9 bases. CDR3 amino acids: CAIGRGQGASSTIYF. The CDR3 DNA reads as TGTGCCATCGGGAGGGGACAGGGGGCGTCGAGCACCATATATTTT.

The chain is built from TRBV20-1 and TRBJ2-3, with D tentatively TRBD2 (5 bases). Trimming cost V 5 bases and J 2 bases, with 14 bases left between them. The germline gives CDR1 DFQATT, CDR2 SNEGSKA (reference sequence). This CDR3 has 14 residues. The DNA for the CDR3 is TGCAGTGCTCCCCCGGAGCGGATCACAGATACGCAGTATTTT. Protein sequence: CSAPPERITDTQYF.

This clonotype has just a few counts. The rearrangement uses TRBV7-6 and TRBJ2-5, with 7 bases matching TRBD1. The CDR3 runs 17 residues. Trimming removed 1 base from V and 3 bases from J; junction bases left unmatched: 11. Germline loops: CDR1 SGHVS, CDR2 FNYEAQ. CDR3 sequence (DNA): TGTGCCAGCAGCTTAGGAACCGGGACAGCCTTTAAAGAGACCCAGTACTTC. Its translation: CASSLGTGTAFKETQYF.

This clonotype was found many times. The chain is built from TRBV12-3 or TRBV12-4 and TRBJ2-7; 7 bases are a match to TRBD2. The V gene end was trimmed by 5 bases and the J gene end by 5 bases; junction bases not matched to a gene: 6. The CDR3 covers 13 residues. CDR3 in amino acids: CASSRTSFNEQYF. In DNA, the CDR3 is TGTGCCAGCAGTAGGACTAGTTTCAACGAGCAGTACTTC.